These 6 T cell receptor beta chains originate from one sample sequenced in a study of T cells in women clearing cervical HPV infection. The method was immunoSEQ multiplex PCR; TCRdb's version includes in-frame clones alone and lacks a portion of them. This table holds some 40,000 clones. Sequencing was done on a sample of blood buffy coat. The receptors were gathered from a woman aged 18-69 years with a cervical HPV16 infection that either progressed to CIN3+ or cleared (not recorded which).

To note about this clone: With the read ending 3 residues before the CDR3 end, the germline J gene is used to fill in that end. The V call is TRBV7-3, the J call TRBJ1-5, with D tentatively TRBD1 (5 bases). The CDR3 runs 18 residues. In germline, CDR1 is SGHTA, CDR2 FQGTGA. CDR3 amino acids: CASSLSGTSGRTTNPQHF. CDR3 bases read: TGTGCCAGCAGCTTAAGCGGGACTAGCGGGAGGACCACGAACCCC.

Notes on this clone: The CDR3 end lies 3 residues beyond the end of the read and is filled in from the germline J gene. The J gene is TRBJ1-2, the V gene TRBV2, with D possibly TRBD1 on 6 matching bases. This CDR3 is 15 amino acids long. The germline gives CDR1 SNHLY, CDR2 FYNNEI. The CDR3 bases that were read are TGTGCCAGCAGTGATGGACGAGGGGGATCCTACGAC. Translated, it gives CASSDGRGGSYD. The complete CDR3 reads CASSDGRGGSYDYTF. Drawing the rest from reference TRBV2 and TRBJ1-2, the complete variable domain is EPEVTQTPSHQVTQMGQEVILRCVPISNHLYFYWYRQILGQKVEFLVSFYNNEISEKSEIFDDQFSVERPDGSNFTLKIRSTKLEDSAMYFCASSDGRGGSYDYTFGSGTRLTVV.

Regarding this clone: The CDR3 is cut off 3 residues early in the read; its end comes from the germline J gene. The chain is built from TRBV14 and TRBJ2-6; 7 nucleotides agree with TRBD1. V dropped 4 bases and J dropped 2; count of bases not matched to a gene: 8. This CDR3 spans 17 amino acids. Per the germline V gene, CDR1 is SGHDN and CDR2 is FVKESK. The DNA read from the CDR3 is TGTGCCAGCAGCCGGGACAGTCGGTTGGCTGGGGCCAACGTC. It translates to CASSRDSRLAGANV. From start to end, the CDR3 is CASSRDSRLAGANVLTF.

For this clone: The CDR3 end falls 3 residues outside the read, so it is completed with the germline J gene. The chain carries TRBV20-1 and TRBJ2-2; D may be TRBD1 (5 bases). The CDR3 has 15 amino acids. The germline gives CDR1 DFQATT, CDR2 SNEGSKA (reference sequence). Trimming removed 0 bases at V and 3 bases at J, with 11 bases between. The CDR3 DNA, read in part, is TGCAGTGCTAGAGACATAGACAGCCACACCGGGGAG. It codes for CSARDIDSHTGE. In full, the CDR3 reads CSARDIDSHTGELFF.

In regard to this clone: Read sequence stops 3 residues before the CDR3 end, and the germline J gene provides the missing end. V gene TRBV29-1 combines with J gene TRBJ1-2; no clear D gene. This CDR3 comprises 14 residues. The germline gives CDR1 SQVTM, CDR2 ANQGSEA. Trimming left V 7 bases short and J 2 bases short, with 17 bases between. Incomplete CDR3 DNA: TGCAGCGCTGGTGAAGTTAGGGCGAACTATGGC. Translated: CSAGEVRANYG. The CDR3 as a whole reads CSAGEVRANYGYTF.

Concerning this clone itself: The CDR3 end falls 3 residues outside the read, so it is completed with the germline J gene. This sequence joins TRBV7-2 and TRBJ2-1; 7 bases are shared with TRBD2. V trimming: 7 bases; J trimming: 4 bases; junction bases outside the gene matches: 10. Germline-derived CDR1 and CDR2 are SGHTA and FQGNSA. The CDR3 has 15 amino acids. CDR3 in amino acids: CASTLSGTQYNEQFF. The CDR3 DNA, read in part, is TGTGCCAGCACCCTCAGCGGGACCCAATACAATGAG.